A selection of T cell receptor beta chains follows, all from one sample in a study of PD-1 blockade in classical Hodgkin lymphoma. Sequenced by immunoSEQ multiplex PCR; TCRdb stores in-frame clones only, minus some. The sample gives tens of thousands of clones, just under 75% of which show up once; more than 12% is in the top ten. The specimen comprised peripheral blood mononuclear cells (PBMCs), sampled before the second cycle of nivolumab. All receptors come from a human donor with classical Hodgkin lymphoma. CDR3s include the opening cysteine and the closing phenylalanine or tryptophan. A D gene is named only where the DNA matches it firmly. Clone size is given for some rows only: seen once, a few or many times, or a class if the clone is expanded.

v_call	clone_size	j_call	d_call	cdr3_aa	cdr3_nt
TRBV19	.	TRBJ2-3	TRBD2	CASSPRVAGGRADTQYF	TGTGCCAGTAGTCCCCGGGTAGCGGGAGGGCGAGCAGATACGCAGTATTTT
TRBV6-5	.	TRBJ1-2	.	CASSSLGQTHYGYTF	TGTGCCAGCAGTTCCCTCGGACAGACCCACTATGGCTACACCTTC
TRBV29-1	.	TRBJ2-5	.	CSVGLLGWETQYF	TGCAGCGTTGGTCTTCTGGGTTGGGAGACCCAGTACTTC
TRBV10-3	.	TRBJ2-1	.	CAIAQVDSATYNEQFF	TGTGCCATCGCCCAGGTAGATAGCGCCACCTACAATGAGCAGTTCTTC
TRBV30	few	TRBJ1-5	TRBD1	CALQGGDQPQHF	TGTGCCCTTCAGGGGGGGGATCAGCCCCAGCATTTT
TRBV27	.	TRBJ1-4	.	CASSLRLNSATNEKLFF	TGTGCCAGCAGTTTACGGCTAAACAGTGCAACTAATGAAAAACTGTTTTTT
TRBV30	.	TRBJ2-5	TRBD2	CAWSRRGLAGRAQYF	TGTGCCTGGAGTCGTAGGGGACTAGCGGGCAGGGCCCAGTACTTC
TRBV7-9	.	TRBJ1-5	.	CASSLGSATNQPQHF	TGTGCCAGCAGCTTAGGGTCCGCAACTAATCAGCCCCAGCATTTT
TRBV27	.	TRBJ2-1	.	CASSTGYNEQFF	TGTGCCAGCAGTACAGGGTACAATGAGCAGTTCTTC
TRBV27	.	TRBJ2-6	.	CASTSGANVLTF	TGTGCCAGCACCTCTGGGGCCAACGTCCTGACTTTC
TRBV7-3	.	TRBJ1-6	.	CASSSQLQSPLHF	TGTGCCAGCAGCTCCCAACTTCAGTCACCCCTCCACTTT
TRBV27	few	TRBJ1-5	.	CASSWTPHSNQPQHF	TGTGCCAGCAGTTGGACCCCCCATAGCAATCAGCCCCAGCATTTT
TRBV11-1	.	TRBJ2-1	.	CASSLEAAAYNEQFF	TGTGCCAGCAGCTTAGAGGCGGCAGCCTACAATGAGCAGTTCTTC
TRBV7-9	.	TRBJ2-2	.	CASSWDLGEDTGELFF	TGTGCCAGCAGCTGGGACCTGGGAGAAGACACCGGGGAGCTGTTTTTT
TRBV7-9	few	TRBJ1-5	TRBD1	CASSLAGTGATSNQPQHF	TGTGCCAGCAGCTTAGCGGGGACAGGGGCGACTAGCAATCAGCCCCAGCATTTT
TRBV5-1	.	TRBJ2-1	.	CASRSARSSDEQFF	TGCGCCAGCAGATCTGCCAGATCTAGCGATGAGCAGTTCTTC
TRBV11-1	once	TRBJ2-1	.	CASSLRSVKGGSYNEQFF	TGTGCCAGCAGCTTAAGATCGGTTAAGGGAGGATCCTACAATGAGCAGTTCTTC
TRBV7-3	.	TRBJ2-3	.	CASSSGLGTDTQYF	TGTGCCAGCAGCTCCGGACTCGGCACAGATACGCAGTATTTT
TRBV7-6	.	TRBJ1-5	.	CASSLDTGLNQPQHF	TGTGCCAGCAGCTTAGATACAGGTCTAAATCAGCCCCAGCATTTT
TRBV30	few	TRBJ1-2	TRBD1	CASNRGLNYGYTF	TGTGCCTCGAACAGGGGGCTAAACTATGGCTACACCTTC
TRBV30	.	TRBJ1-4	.	CAWSREKLFF	TGTGCCTGGAGTCGTGAAAAACTGTTTTTT
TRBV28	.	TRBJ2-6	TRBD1	CASSAGTAKFSTGANVLTF	TGTGCCAGCAGTGCCGGGACAGCTAAGTTTTCTACCGGGGCCAACGTCCTGACTTTC
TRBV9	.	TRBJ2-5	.	CASSVRLVGVVETQYF	TGTGCCAGCAGCGTTCGACTAGTAGGGGTCGTGGAGACCCAGTACTTC
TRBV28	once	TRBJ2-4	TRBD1	CASARGIQGNIQYF	TGTGCCAGCGCCAGGGGGATCCAGGGAAACATTCAGTACTTC
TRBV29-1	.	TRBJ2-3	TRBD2	CSVVRPSGSGDTQYF	TGCAGCGTTGTGAGGCCTAGCGGTTCAGGGGATACGCAGTATTTT
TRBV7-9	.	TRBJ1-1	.	CASSLEGGNTEAFF	TGTGCCAGCAGCTTAGAGGGAGGGAACACTGAAGCTTTCTTT
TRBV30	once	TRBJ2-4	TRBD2	CAWSLASGYIQYF	TGTGCCTGGAGTCTGGCTAGCGGCTACATTCAGTACTTC
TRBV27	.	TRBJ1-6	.	CACGGQGSYNSPLHF	TGTGCCTGCGGCGGGCAGGGCTCCTATAATTCACCCCTCCACTTT
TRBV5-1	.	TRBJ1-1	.	CASSLQGSEAFF	TGCGCCAGCAGCTTGCAAGGATCTGAAGCTTTCTTT
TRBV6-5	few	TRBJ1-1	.	CASTLGRMNTEAFF	TGTGCCAGCACCTTAGGACGGATGAACACTGAAGCTTTCTTT
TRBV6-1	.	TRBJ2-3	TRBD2	CATSESGSADTQYF	TGTGCCACCTCGGAGAGCGGGAGCGCAGATACGCAGTATTTT
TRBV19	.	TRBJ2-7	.	CASSLRTVYEQYF	TGTGCCAGTAGTCTCCGGACGGTTTACGAGCAGTACTTC
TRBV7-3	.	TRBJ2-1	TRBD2	CASSLRGTSGSVEQFF	TGTGCCAGCAGCTTAAGAGGGACTAGCGGGAGTGTGGAGCAGTTCTTC
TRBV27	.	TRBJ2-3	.	CASSSYPDTQYF	TGTGCCAGCAGTTCTTACCCAGATACGCAGTATTTT
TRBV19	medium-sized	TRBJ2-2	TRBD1	CASNTGTGLPGELFF	TGTGCCAGTAATACCGGGACAGGGCTCCCCGGGGAGCTGTTTTTT
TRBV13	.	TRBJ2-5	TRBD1	CASSFSGQPQETQYF	TGTGCCAGCAGCTTTTCGGGACAGCCACAAGAGACCCAGTACTTC
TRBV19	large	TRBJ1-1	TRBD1	CASSDRGFTEAFF	TGTGCCAGTAGTGACAGGGGTTTCACTGAAGCTTTCTTT
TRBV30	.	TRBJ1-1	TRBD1	CAWSERPGGGPEAFF	TGTGCCTGGAGTGAACGGCCAGGGGGAGGGCCTGAAGCTTTCTTT
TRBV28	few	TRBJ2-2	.	CASMKGRPTGELFF	TGTGCCAGCATGAAAGGCAGGCCTACCGGGGAGCTGTTTTTT
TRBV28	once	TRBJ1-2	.	CASSLTGPHTNYGYTF	TGTGCCAGCAGCCTCACAGGGCCCCACACTAACTATGGCTACACCTTC
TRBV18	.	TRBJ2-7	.	CASSGSSDEQYF	TGTGCCAGTTCGGGCTCATCCGACGAGCAGTACTTC
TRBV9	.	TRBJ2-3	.	CASRGGPGADTQYF	TGTGCCAGCAGGGGTGGGCCGGGGGCAGATACGCAGTATTTT
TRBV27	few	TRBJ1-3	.	CASSAVEGQGANTIYF	TGTGCCAGCAGTGCTGTTGAGGGGCAGGGCGCAAACACCATATATTTT
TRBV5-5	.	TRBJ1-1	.	CASSLAPGNTEAFF	TGTGCCAGCAGCTTGGCCCCAGGGAACACTGAAGCTTTCTTT